One T cell receptor (beta chain) is described in this entry. The antigen is unknown. A multiplex PCR was run with 60 Vbeta primers and 13 Jbeta primers. Sequencing was performed with immunoSEQ multiplex PCR; in TCRdb, only in-frame clones are kept and a portion is missing. The repertoire has roughly 120,000 clones, 70% of them found once; the top ten carry approximately 9.4%. CDR3 size: 17 residues. From germline, CDR1 is SGHKS and CDR2 YYEKEE (reference sequence). Germline trimming cut 4 bases from V and 5 bases from J; bases unmatched to any gene: 14. This sample was included in a study of cytomegalovirus exposure and HLA in healthy donors. General study points: CMV serostatus was the sole immune exposure information available.

This clonotype was obtained from a man aged 25 to 40 in good health and CMV-seropositive. The sample taken for sequencing was PBMCs. This chain uses TRBV5-5 with TRBJ1-5; TRBD1 matches at 8 bases. In DNA form, the CDR3 reads TGTGCCAGCAGCCTGGGGACACAGGGGGGGTTATATCAGCCCCAGCATTTT. Translation gives CASSLGTQGGLYQPQHF.